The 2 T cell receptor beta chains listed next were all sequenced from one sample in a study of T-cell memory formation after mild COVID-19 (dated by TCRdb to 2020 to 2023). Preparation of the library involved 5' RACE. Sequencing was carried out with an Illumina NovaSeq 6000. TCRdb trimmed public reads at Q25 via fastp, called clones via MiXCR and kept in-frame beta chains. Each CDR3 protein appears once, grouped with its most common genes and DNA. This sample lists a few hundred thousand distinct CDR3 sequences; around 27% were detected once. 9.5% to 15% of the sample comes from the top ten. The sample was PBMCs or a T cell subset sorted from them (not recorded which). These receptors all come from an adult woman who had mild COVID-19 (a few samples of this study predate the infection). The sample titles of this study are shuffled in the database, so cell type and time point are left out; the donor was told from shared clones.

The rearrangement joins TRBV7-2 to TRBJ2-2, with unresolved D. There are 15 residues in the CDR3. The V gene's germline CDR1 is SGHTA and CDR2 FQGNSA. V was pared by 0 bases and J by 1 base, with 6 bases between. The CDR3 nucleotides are TGTGCCAGCAGCTTAGCGTTTGTGAACACCGGGGAGCTGTTTTTT. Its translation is CASSLAFVNTGELFF.

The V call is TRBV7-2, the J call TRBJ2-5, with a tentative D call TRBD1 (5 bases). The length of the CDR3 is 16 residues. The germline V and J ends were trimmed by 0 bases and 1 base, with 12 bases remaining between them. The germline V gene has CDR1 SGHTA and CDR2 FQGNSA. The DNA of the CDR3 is TGTGCCAGCAGCTTAGCGGGTGTCAGGGTCCAAGAGACCCAGTACTTC. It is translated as CASSLAGVRVQETQYF.